Listed here are 19 T cell receptor beta chains from one sample, sequenced in a study of T cells in Graves' hyperthyroidism and ophthalmopathy. The CDR3 regions of TCR beta were amplified from RNA transcripts. Researchers ran a first-round RT-PCR on the TCR CDR3 using the HTBI primer set. One entry per CDR3 protein, called by TCRdb with MiXCR from the multiplex PCR reads. The sample has about 570,000 distinct CDR3 sequences, 46% seen once. Sequencing was done on a sample of peripheral blood or thyroid tissue (not recorded which). These receptor sequences come from an adult woman with Graves' disease, either hyperthyroidism or ophthalmopathy (not recorded which).

V usage is TRBV2 and J usage is TRBJ2-1; D possibly corresponds to TRBD2 (6 bases). CDR1 and CDR2 (germline): SNHLY, FYNNEI. CDR3 length equals 15 residues. The V end lost 4 bases, the J end lost 4 bases, and 14 bases lay between the germline ends. The CDR3 coding sequence is TGTGCCAGCAGTGTGGGGCTAGCGAGGTACAATGAGCAGTTCTTC. It specifies CASSVGLARYNEQFF. The whole variable domain, remainder taken from reference TRBV2 and TRBJ2-1, is EPEVTQTPSHQVTQMGQEVILRCVPISNHLYFYWYRQILGQKVEFLVSFYNNEISEKSEIFDDQFSVERPDGSNFTLKIRSTKLEDSAMYFCASSVGLARYNEQFFGPGTRLTVL.

The chain joins TRBV2 to TRBJ2-5; 8 bases map to TRBD1. The CDR3 is 15 amino acids. Trimming removed 5 bases from V and 4 bases from J; junction bases left unmatched: 9. CDR1 is SNHLY, CDR2 FYNNEI, per germline. CDR3: CASSPDRGKGETQYF. DNA for the CDR3: TGTGCCAGCAGTCCCGACAGGGGCAAAGGAGAGACCCAGTACTTC.

This clonotype was counted at least ten times. The CDR3 here is CAVSRGLGQPQHF. CDR3 coding DNA: TGTGCCGTGTCACGGGGGCTAGGTCAGCCCCAGCATTTT. This chain joins TRBV11-2 and TRBJ1-5, with D perhaps TRBD1 (6 bases). This CDR3 has 13 amino acids. Trimming pared 11 bases from V and 6 bases from J, leaving 17 bases between. CDR1 is SGHAT and CDR2 is FQNNGV in the germline V gene.

There are many counts of this clonotype. The gene calls are TRBV12-3 or TRBV12-4 and TRBJ1-3, with D unresolved. V lost 6 bases and J 4 bases, leaving 10 bases between the germline ends. The CDR3 runs to 13 residues. CDR3 loop: CASSRPRGNTIYF. The DNA for the CDR3 is TGTGCCAGCAGCAGACCGCGGGGAAACACCATATATTTT.

The V call is TRBV9, the J call TRBJ1-6; D perhaps matches TRBD1 (6 bases). Germline lookup yields CDR1 SGDLS and CDR2 YYNGEE. V was shortened by 7 bases and J by 4 bases, with 9 bases between the two germline ends. The CDR3 is 13 amino acids. For the CDR3, the DNA is TGTGCCAGCGCCGGACAGTATAATTCACCCCTCCACTTT. This sequence encodes CASAGQYNSPLHF.

The chain uses TRBV4-3 and TRBJ1-6, with TRBD1 identical over 7 bases. The CDR3 sequence is 15 residues long. With 4 bases clipped from V and 5 bases from J, the junction kept 5 bases outside the gene matches. The germline V gene encodes CDR1 LGHNA and CDR2 YSLEER. This chain's CDR3 is CASSRSTGNNSPLHF. The CDR3 DNA sequence: TGCGCCAGCAGCCGATCGACAGGGAATAATTCACCCCTCCACTTT.

This chain links TRBV7-3 with TRBJ2-3, with 9 bases aligning to TRBD2. CDR3 size: 14 residues. V gave up 5 bases and J gave up 9 bases; unmatched junction bases: 9. Germline values: CDR1 SGHTA, CDR2 FQGTGA. The DNA for the CDR3 is TGTGCCAGCAGCCCAACCGGGACTAGCTACACGCAGTATTTT. This translates into CASSPTGTSYTQYF. Variable domain in full (rest from reference TRBV7-3 and TRBJ2-3): GAGVSQTPSNKVTEKGKYVELRCDPISGHTALYWYRQSLGQGPEFLIYFQGTGAADDSGLPNDRFFAVRPEGSVSTLKIQRTERGDSAVYLCASSPTGTSYTQYFGPGTRLTVL.

The DNA of the CDR3 is TGTGCCAGCAGCTTACAAGGGGGACAGGCGATGTTTTTT. Protein sequence: CASSLQGGQAMFF. The gene calls are TRBV7-9 and TRBJ1-4; 8 bases are a match to TRBD1. The germline gives CDR1 SEHNR, CDR2 FQNEAQ (reference sequence). With V trimmed by 2 bases and J by 15 bases, 8 bases remained unmatched. The CDR3 has 13 residues.

At least ten counts were recorded for this clonotype. The chain recombines TRBV7-2 with TRBJ1-4; D uncertain. The V gene lost 5 bases and the J gene lost 7 bases, with 17 bases spanning the gap. This CDR3 has 15 amino acids. CDR1 and CDR2 (germline): SGHTA, FQGNSA. CDR3 sequence: CASSITRAVGEKLFF. DNA for the CDR3: TGTGCCAGCAGCATCACCAGAGCCGTGGGTGAAAAACTGTTTTTT.

Points on this clonotype: An end of the junction differs from the germline gene, which may be a read error. V is TRBV10-3 and J is TRBJ1-5; 7 nucleotides align to TRBD1. This CDR3 region has 15 residues. The germline V gene encodes CDR1 ENHRY and CDR2 SYGVKD. The CDR3 loop reads CASSRPGQPNQPQHF. The DNA for the CDR3 is TGTGCCAGCAGTCGCCCGGGACAGCCGAATCAGCCCCAGCATTTT.

V gene TRBV19 combines with J gene TRBJ1-1, with D perhaps TRBD1 (5 bases). CDR1 and CDR2 from the germline V gene are LNHDA and SQIVND (reference sequence). This CDR3 has 12 amino acids. V gave up 8 bases and J gave up 0 bases, with 7 bases separating them. The CDR3 protein is CASAGMNTEAFF. CDR3 coding DNA: TGTGCCAGTGCAGGGATGAACACTGAAGCTTTCTTT.

The chain carries TRBV9 and TRBJ2-7; D remains ambiguous. V lost 2 bases and J lost 0, with 6 bases in between. Germline assignment: CDR1 SGDLS and CDR2 YYNGEE. This CDR3 spans 13 amino acids. CDR3 in DNA: TGTGCCAGCAGCGTTGGCATCTCCTACGAGCAGTACTTC. Its protein product is CASSVGISYEQYF. The full variable domain, in which reference TRBV9 and TRBJ2-7 provide the parts outside the CDR3, is DSGVTQTPKHLITATGQRVTLRCSPRSGDLSVYWYQQSLDQGLQFLIQYYNGEERAKGNILERFSAQQFPDLHSELNLSSLELGDSALYFCASSVGISYEQYFGPGTRLTVT.

In its sample, this clonotype was seen once. The chain links TRBV30 to TRBJ2-7, with 10 nucleotides matching TRBD2. V trimming: 4 bases; J trimming: 0 bases; junction bases outside the gene matches: 6. The germline gives CDR1 GTSNPN, CDR2 SVGIG (reference sequence). CDR3 length equals 15 residues. The CDR3 DNA reads as TGTGCCTGGACCGAGACTAGCGGGCTCTCCTACGAGCAGTACTTC. It encodes CAWTETSGLSYEQYF.

The rearrangement uses TRBV3-1 and TRBJ1-5, with D possibly being TRBD1 (6 bases). The CDR3 contains 14 residues. Per the germline V gene, CDR1 is LGHDT and CDR2 is YNNKEL (reference sequence). Trimming took 3 bases from V and 3 from J, leaving 9 bases between them. CDR3 region: CASSQTGHNQPQHF. The CDR3 DNA is TGTGCCAGCAGCCAGACAGGACACAATCAGCCCCAGCATTTT. The full variable domain, its missing parts supplied by reference TRBV3-1 and TRBJ1-5, is DTAVSQTPKYLVTQMGNDKSIKCEQNLGHDTMYWYKQDSKKFLKIMFSYNNKELIINETVPNRFSPKSPDKAHLNLHINSLELGDSAVYFCASSQTGHNQPQHFGDGTRLSIL.

With regard to this clonotype: A much larger clone differs by one base, so this may be a read error. This sequence joins TRBV6-5 and TRBJ1-5; no reliable D call. This CDR3 comprises 15 residues. Germline CDR1 MNHEY, CDR2 SVGAGI. CDR3 in amino acids: CAISYVPRSNQPQHF. The CDR3 DNA reads TGTGCCATCAGTTACGTGCCGAGGAGCAATCAGCCCCAGCATTTT.

V gene TRBV20-1 combines with J gene TRBJ2-2, with D possibly matching TRBD2 (6 bases). CDR1 is DFQATT and CDR2 is SNEGSKA in the germline V gene (reference sequence). CDR3 length: 15 amino acids. V shed 0 bases and J shed 1 base, with 9 bases lying between them. CDR3 in amino acids: CSARDIGGNTGELFF. CDR3 nucleotides: TGCAGTGCTAGAGATATCGGGGGGAACACCGGGGAGCTGTTTTTT.

This clonotype was recorded at least ten times. The rearrangement links TRBV19 to TRBJ1-1; no definite D call. CDR3 length equals 17 residues. Trimming left V 4 bases short and J 4 bases short, with 22 bases between. CDR1 and CDR2 from the germline V gene are LNHDA and SQIVND (reference sequence). As DNA, the CDR3 is TGTGCCAGTAGTAGCGGCACCACTGCCGGCGGGAGCACTGAAGCTTTCTTT. Translation: CASSSGTTAGGSTEAFF.

This clonotype was found many times. The chain uses TRBV5-1 and TRBJ1-4, with D perhaps TRBD1 (6 bases). V lost 1 base and J 7 bases, leaving 14 bases between the germline ends. The length of the CDR3 is 15 residues. In germline, CDR1 is SGHRS, CDR2 YFSETQ. The CDR3 DNA follows: TGCGCCAGCAGCTTGCAGAGGGGGTCGGTTGAAAAACTGTTTTTT. Its protein product is CASSLQRGSVEKLFF. Using reference TRBV5-1 and TRBJ1-4 for the parts outside the CDR3, the full variable domain is KAGVTQTPRYLIKTRGQQVTLSCSPISGHRSVSWYQQTPGQGLQFLFEYFSETQRNKGNFPGRFSGRQFSNSRSEMNVSTLELGDSALYLCASSLQRGSVEKLFFGSGTQLSVL.

This clonotype was detected ten times or more. The chain recombines TRBV7-9 with TRBJ2-7, with D perhaps matching TRBD2 (5 bases). Germline lookup yields CDR1 SEHNR and CDR2 FQNEAQ (reference sequence). This CDR3 is built from 14 residues. V was cut by 1 base and J by 3 bases, with 10 bases left in between. This chain's CDR3 is CASSLEGGGYEQYF. CDR3 bases: TGTGCCAGCAGCTTAGAGGGCGGAGGCTACGAGCAGTACTTC.